What follows are 5 T cell receptor beta chains derived from one specimen sequenced in a study of blood T cell repertoires in COVID-19. Produced via immunoSEQ multiplex PCR; TCRdb's table is partial and in-frame only. The sample records 270,000 or so clones, approximately 88% being singletons. The specimen was peripheral blood. Source of these receptors: a human donor with COVID-19, enrolled during active disease. The donor label of this sample is uncertain.

J is TRBJ1-5 and V is TRBV7-2, with D possibly TRBD1 on 6 matching bases. CDR1 and CDR2 from the germline V gene are SGHTA and FQGNSA. The CDR3 is 18 amino acids. V lost 3 bases to trimming and J lost 0 bases, with 18 bases between them. DNA of the CDR3: TGTGCCAGCAGCTTCCCCCGTGGGACACCTAATAGCAATCAGCCCCAGCATTTT. Protein sequence: CASSFPRGTPNSNQPQHF.

The V and J genes are TRBV23-1 and TRBJ1-3; D is perhaps TRBD1 (6 bases). TRBV23-1 is an ORF; its function is uncertain. V was pared by 3 bases and J by 0 bases, with 18 bases between. This CDR3 region has 18 residues. This CDR3 reads CASSQNRDTSSSGNTIYF. For the CDR3, the DNA is TGCGCCAGCAGTCAGAACCGGGACACCTCATCCTCTGGAAACACCATATATTTT.

The CDR3 DNA sequence: TGTGCCTGGAGCCGACAGGGATCTGAAGCTTTCTTT. Its protein product is CAWSRQGSEAFF. V and J are TRBV30 and TRBJ1-1, with 7 positions matching TRBD1. Germline trimming cut 3 bases from V and 6 bases from J; bases unmatched to any gene: 4. CDR3 size: 12 residues. CDR1 is GTSNPN and CDR2 is SVGIG in the germline V gene (reference sequence).

CDR3 region: CASSIQGQRETQYF. The CDR3 region has the DNA TGTGCCAGTAGTATTCAGGGGCAGCGAGAGACCCAGTACTTC. V and J are TRBV19 and TRBJ2-5; D perhaps matches TRBD1 (6 bases). This CDR3 contains 14 residues. From germline, CDR1 is LNHDA and CDR2 SQIVND (reference sequence). Trimming pared 3 bases from V and 4 bases from J, leaving 12 bases between.

The chain combines TRBV9 with TRBJ2-3; D remains unclear. V lost 0 bases and J 3 bases, leaving 8 bases between the germline ends. The CDR3 has 14 residues. Germline V lookup: CDR1 SGDLS, CDR2 YYNGEE. CDR3 in amino acids: CASSVALATDTQYF. CDR3 DNA sequence: TGTGCCAGCAGCGTAGCTCTCGCGACAGATACGCAGTATTTT. The whole variable domain, remainder taken from reference TRBV9 and TRBJ2-3, is DSGVTQTPKHLITATGQRVTLRCSPRSGDLSVYWYQQSLDQGLQFLIQYYNGEERAKGNILERFSAQQFPDLHSELNLSSLELGDSALYFCASSVALATDTQYFGPGTRLTVL.